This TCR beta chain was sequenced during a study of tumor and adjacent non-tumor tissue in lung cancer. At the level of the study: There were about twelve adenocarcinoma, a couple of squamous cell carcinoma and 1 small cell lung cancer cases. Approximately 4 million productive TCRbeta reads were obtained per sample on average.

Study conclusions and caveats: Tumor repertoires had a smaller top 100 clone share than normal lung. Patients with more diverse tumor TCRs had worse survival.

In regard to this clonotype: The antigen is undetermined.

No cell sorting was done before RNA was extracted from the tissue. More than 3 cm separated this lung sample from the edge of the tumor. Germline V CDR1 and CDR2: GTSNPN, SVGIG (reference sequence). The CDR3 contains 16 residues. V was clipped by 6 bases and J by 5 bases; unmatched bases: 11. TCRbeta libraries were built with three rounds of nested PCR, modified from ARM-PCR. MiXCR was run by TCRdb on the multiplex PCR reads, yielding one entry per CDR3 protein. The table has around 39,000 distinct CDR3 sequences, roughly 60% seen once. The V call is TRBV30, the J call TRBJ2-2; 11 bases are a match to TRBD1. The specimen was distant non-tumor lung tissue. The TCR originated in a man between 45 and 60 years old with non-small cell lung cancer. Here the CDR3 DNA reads TGTGCCTGCACCGGGACAGGGGGTGCCGGGACCGGGGAGCTGTTTTTT. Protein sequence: CACTGTGGAGTGELFF. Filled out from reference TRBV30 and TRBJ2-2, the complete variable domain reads SQTIHQWPATLVQPVGSPLSLECTVEGTSNPNLYWYRQAAGRGLQLLFYSVGIGQISSEVPQNLSASRPQDRQFILSSKKLLLSDSGFYLCACTGTGGAGTGELFFGEGSRLTVL.